A single sample gave rise to the 9 T cell receptor beta chains below, sequenced in a study of cytomegalovirus exposure and HLA in healthy donors. Vbeta (60) and Jbeta (13) primers were used in the PCR. TCRdb's copy holds only in-frame clones and misses some; the assay was immunoSEQ multiplex PCR. Here the sample spans 140,000 or so clones, 84% being singletons. The sample was PBMCs. The origin of the receptors is a boy younger than 10 in good health and CMV-seronegative.

The chain carries TRBV5-4 and TRBJ2-1; 13 nucleotides align to TRBD2. The germline CDR1 and CDR2 sequences are SGHNT and YYREEE (reference sequence). J lost 5 bases, V lost 4 bases, and 12 bases had no gene match. CDR3 length: 18 residues. In DNA form, the CDR3 reads TGTGCCAGCAGCCCAGGACTAGCGGGAGATCCGTTGAACAATGAGCAGTTCTTC. This encodes CASSPGLAGDPLNNEQFF.

The chain is built from TRBV14 and TRBJ1-2; TRBD1 aligns across 8 bases. CDR1 is SGHDN and CDR2 is FVKESK in the germline V gene. The CDR3 totals 17 residues. Losses at the gene ends were 4 bases for V and 4 bases for J; bases not matched to a gene: 14. This CDR3 is CASSPSPWTGRGYGYTF. The CDR3 DNA is TGTGCCAGCAGCCCTTCGCCCTGGACAGGGAGAGGCTATGGCTACACCTTC.

This sequence joins TRBV5-1 and TRBJ1-5, with a weak D call TRBD1 (6 bases). V was shortened by 2 bases and J by 5 bases, with 11 bases between the two germline ends. CDR1 SGHRS and CDR2 YFSETQ come from the germline V gene. The CDR3 totals 14 residues. CDR3 loop: CASSFGGVDQPQHF. The CDR3 DNA sequence: TGCGCCAGCAGCTTTGGGGGCGTGGATCAGCCCCAGCATTTT.

V usage is TRBV11-2 and J usage is TRBJ2-3, with a tentative D call TRBD2 (6 bases). This CDR3 region has 16 residues. Germline V lookup: CDR1 SGHAT, CDR2 FQNNGV. Trimming removed 0 bases at V and 2 bases at J, with 12 bases between. DNA for the CDR3: TGTGCCAGCAGCTTAGATGGCGGGGTCAACACAGATACGCAGTATTTT. It codes for CASSLDGGVNTDTQYF.

The CDR3 reads CASGQGYQPQHF. For the CDR3, the DNA is TGTGCCAGCGGTCAGGGGTATCAGCCCCAGCATTTT. The chain employs TRBV27 and TRBJ1-5; D possibly corresponds to TRBD1 (6 bases). This CDR3 is built from 12 residues. V was clipped by 8 bases and J by 5 bases, with 10 bases between them. Germline V gives CDR1 MNHEY, CDR2 SMNVEV (reference sequence).

There are a few counts of this clone. This chain's CDR3 is CASSAAGGDQETQYF. As DNA, the CDR3 is TGTGCCAGCAGTGCAGCGGGAGGGGACCAAGAGACCCAGTACTTC. The V gene is TRBV6-4, the J gene TRBJ2-5, with 10 bases aligning to TRBD2. This CDR3 comprises 15 residues. In germline, CDR1 is MRHNA, CDR2 SNTAGT. Germline trimming cut 4 bases from V and 0 bases from J; bases unmatched to any gene: 2.

This rearrangement joins TRBV5-1 to TRBJ2-5; D ambiguous. The V gene's germline CDR1 is SGHRS and CDR2 YFSETQ. The CDR3 covers 15 residues. V was trimmed by 0 bases and J by 3 bases, leaving 12 bases between them. CDR3 in amino acids: CASSLAFRQEETQYF. CDR3 DNA sequence: TGCGCCAGCAGCTTGGCGTTTAGGCAGGAAGAGACCCAGTACTTC.

With regard to this clone: Germline is not matched at one junction end, which may reflect a read error. The J gene is TRBJ2-7, the V gene TRBV6-5; TRBD2 matches 9 bases. The CDR3 extends over 12 amino acids. Germline-derived CDR1 and CDR2 are MNHEY and SVGAGI. The CDR3 coding sequence is TGTGCCAGCAGCCGTAGCGGGAGCGAGCGGTACTTC. Its protein product is CASSRSGSERYF.

The chain links TRBV6-6 to TRBJ1-1; D remains ambiguous. Trimming left V 4 bases short and J 4 bases short, with 10 bases between. This CDR3 region has 13 residues. CDR1 and CDR2 from the germline V gene are MNHNY and SVGAGI (reference sequence). The CDR3 protein is CASSSSEGTEAFF. The CDR3 region has the DNA TGTGCCAGCAGTTCAAGTGAGGGCACTGAAGCTTTCTTT.